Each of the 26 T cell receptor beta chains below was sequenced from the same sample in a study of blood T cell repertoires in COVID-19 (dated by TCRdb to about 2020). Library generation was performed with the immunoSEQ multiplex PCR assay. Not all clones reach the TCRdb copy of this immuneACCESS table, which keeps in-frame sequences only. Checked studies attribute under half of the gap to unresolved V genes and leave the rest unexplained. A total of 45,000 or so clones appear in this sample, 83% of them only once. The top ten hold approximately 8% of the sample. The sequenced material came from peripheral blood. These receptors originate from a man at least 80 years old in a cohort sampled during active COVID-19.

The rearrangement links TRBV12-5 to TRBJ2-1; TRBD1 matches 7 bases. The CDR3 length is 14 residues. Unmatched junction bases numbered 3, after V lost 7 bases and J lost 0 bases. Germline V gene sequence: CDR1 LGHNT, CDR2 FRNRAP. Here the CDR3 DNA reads TGTGCTAGTGTAGGGGACAGCTCCTACAATGAGCAGTTCTTC. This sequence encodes CASVGDSSYNEQFF.

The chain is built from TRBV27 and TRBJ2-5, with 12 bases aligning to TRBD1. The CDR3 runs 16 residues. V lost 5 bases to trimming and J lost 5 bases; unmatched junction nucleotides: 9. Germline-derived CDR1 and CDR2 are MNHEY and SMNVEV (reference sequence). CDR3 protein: CASSVIRDRGQETQYF. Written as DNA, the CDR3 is TGTGCCAGCAGTGTAATCCGGGACAGGGGGCAGGAGACCCAGTACTTC.

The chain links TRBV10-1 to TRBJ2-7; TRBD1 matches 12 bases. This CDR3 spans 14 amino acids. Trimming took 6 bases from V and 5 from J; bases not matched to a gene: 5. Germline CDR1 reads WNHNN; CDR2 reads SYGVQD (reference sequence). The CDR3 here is CASSAGQGAHEQYF. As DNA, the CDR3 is TGCGCCAGCAGCGCGGGACAGGGGGCCCACGAGCAGTACTTC.

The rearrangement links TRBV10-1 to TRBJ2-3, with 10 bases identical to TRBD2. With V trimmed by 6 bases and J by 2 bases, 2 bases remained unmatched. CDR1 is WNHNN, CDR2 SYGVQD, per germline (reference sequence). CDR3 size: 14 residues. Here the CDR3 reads CASSTSGATDTQYF. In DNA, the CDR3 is TGCGCCAGCAGCACTAGCGGGGCCACAGATACGCAGTATTTT.

The CDR3 region has the DNA TGTGCCTGGAGTGTCAGGGGGCTGGGCGGAAACACCATATATTTT. Translated, it gives CAWSVRGLGGNTIYF. The gene calls are TRBV30 and TRBJ1-3, with TRBD1 matching over 8 bases. The CDR3 sequence is 15 residues long. V lost 0 bases, J lost 4 bases, and 5 bases stayed unmatched. Germline CDR1 and CDR2: GTSNPN and SVGIG (reference sequence).

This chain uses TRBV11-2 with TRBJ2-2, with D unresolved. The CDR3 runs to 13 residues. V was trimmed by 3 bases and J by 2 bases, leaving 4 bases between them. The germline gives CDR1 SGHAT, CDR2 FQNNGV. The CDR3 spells CASSFFNTGELFF. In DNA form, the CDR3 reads TGTGCCAGCAGCTTCTTTAACACCGGGGAGCTGTTTTTT.

The CDR3, as DNA: TGTGCCAGCAGTTCTATAGAACGTACTAACTATGGCTACACCTTC. This gives the protein CASSSIERTNYGYTF. The chain combines TRBV28 with TRBJ1-2; no reliable D call. The CDR3 runs 15 residues. The germline CDR1 and CDR2 sequences are MDHEN and SYDVKM. V lost 4 bases, J lost 0 bases, and 12 bases lay in between.

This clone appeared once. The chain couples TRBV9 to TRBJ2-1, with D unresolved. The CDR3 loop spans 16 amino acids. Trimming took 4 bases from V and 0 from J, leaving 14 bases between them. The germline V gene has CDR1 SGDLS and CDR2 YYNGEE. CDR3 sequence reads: CASSPLPRFSYNEQFF. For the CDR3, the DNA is TGTGCCAGCAGCCCCCTCCCCCGTTTCTCCTACAATGAGCAGTTCTTC. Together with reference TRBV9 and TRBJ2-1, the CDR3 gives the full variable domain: DSGVTQTPKHLITATGQRVTLRCSPRSGDLSVYWYQQSLDQGLQFLIQYYNGEERAKGNILERFSAQQFPDLHSELNLSSLELGDSALYFCASSPLPRFSYNEQFFGPGTRLTVL.

This CDR3 reads CASSLTASGSYEQYF. Here the CDR3 DNA reads TGTGCCAGCAGCTTAACCGCCTCAGGGTCCTACGAGCAGTACTTC. The chain carries TRBV28 and TRBJ2-7, with D perhaps TRBD1 (5 bases). V lost 6 bases to trimming and J lost 1 base, with 16 bases between them. This CDR3 region has 15 residues. Looked up from germline, CDR1 is MDHEN and CDR2 is SYDVKM.

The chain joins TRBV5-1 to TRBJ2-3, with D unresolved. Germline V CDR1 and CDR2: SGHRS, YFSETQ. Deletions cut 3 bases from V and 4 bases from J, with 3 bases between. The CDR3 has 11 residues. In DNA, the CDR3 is TGCGCCAGCAGCTCTGCAGATACGCAGTATTTT. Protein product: CASSSADTQYF.

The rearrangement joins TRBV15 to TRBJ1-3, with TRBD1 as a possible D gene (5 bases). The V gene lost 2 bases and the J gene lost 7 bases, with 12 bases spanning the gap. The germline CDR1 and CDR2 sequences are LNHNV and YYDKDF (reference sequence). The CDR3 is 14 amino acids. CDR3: CATSRRTPGNTIYF. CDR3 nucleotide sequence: TGTGCCACCAGCAGACGTACCCCAGGGAACACCATATATTTT.

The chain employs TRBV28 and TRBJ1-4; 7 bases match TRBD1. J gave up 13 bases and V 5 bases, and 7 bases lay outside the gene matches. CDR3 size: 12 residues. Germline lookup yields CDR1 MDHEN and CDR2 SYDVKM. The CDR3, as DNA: TGTGCCAGCAGTGTGGACAGGAGGGCACTGTTTTTT. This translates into CASSVDRRALFF.

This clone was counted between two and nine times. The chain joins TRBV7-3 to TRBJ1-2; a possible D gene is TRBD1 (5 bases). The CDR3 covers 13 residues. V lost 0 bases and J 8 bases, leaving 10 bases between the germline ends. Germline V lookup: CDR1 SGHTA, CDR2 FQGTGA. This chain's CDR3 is CASSLTQGTGYTF. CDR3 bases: TGTGCCAGCAGCTTAACCCAGGGTACGGGCTACACCTTC.

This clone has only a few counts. CDR3: CSASGQETQYF. Here the CDR3 DNA reads TGCAGCGCATCCGGGCAAGAGACCCAGTACTTC. The chain couples TRBV29-1 to TRBJ2-5; D remains ambiguous. This CDR3 comprises 11 residues. The V end lost 7 bases, the J end lost 2 bases, and 8 bases lay between the germline ends. Germline loops: CDR1 SQVTM, CDR2 ANQGSEA.

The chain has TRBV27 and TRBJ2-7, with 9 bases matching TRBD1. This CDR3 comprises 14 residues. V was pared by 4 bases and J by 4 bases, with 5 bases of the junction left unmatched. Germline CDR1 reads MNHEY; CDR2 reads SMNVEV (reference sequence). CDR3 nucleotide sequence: TGTGCCAGCAGTTCTGGACAGGGGTGGTACGAGCAGTACTTC. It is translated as CASSSGQGWYEQYF.

Here the CDR3 reads CASSIDSGGAFSDTQYF. Written as DNA, the CDR3 is TGTGCCAGTAGTATAGATAGCGGGGGGGCGTTTTCAGATACGCAGTATTTT. The rearrangement links TRBV19 to TRBJ2-3, with 11 bases identical to TRBD2. J lost 4 bases, V lost 0 bases, and 6 bases had no gene match. Germline CDR1 and CDR2: LNHDA and SQIVND (reference sequence). This CDR3 has 17 amino acids.

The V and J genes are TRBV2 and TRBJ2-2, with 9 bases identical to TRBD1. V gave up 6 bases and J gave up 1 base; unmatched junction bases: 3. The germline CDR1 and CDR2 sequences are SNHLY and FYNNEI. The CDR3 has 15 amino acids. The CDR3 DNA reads TGTGCCAGCAGGGCGACAGGGGGGAACACCGGGGAGCTGTTTTTT. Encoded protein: CASRATGGNTGELFF.

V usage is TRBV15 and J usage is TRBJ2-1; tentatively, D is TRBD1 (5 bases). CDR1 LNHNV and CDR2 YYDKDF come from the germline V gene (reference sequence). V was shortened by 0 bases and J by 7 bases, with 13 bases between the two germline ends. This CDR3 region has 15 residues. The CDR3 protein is CATSREAGPVNEQFF. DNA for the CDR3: TGTGCCACCAGCAGAGAGGCAGGGCCCGTGAATGAGCAGTTCTTC.

The chain's CDR3 is CASSYSGSGGNTIYF. The DNA for the CDR3 is TGTGCCAGCAGTTACTCCGGCTCAGGTGGAAACACCATATATTTT. The rearrangement uses TRBV6-5 and TRBJ1-3; no clear D gene. V lost 0 bases, J lost 3 bases, and 9 bases lay in between. There are 15 residues in the CDR3. The V gene's germline CDR1 is MNHEY and CDR2 SVGAGI.

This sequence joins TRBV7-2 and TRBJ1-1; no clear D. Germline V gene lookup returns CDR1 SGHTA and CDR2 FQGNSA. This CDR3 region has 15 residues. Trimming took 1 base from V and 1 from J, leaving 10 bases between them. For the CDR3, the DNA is TGTGCCAGCAGCTTAGATAGGAGACCGAACACTGAAGCTTTCTTT. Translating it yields CASSLDRRPNTEAFF.

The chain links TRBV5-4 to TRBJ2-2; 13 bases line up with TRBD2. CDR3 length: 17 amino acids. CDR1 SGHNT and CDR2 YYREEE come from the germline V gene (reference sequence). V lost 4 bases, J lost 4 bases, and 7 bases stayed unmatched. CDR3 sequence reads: CASSNTGTSGVTGELFF. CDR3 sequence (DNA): TGTGCCAGCAGCAATACCGGGACTAGCGGGGTCACCGGGGAGCTGTTTTTT.

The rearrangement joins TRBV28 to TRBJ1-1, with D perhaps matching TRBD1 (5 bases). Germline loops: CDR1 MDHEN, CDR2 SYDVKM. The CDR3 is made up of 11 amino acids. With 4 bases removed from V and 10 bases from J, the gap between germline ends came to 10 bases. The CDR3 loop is CASSYRIAAFF. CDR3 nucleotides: TGTGCCAGCAGTTACAGGATCGCAGCTTTCTTT.

The CDR3 bases are TGTGCCAGCAGCTTGTCAGGGGCTCCCACAGATACGCAGTATTTT. The encoded protein is CASSLSGAPTDTQYF. The chain couples TRBV5-6 to TRBJ2-3, with D possibly TRBD1 on 6 matching bases. The CDR3 extends over 15 amino acids. From germline, CDR1 is SGHDT and CDR2 YYEEEE. V was pared by 1 base and J by 2 bases, with 11 bases between.

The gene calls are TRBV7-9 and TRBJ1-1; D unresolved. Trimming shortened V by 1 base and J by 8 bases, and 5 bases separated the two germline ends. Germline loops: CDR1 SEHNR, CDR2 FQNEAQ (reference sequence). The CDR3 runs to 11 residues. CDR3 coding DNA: TGTGCCAGCAGCTTAGAGAGGGAAGCTTTCTTT. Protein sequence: CASSLEREAFF.

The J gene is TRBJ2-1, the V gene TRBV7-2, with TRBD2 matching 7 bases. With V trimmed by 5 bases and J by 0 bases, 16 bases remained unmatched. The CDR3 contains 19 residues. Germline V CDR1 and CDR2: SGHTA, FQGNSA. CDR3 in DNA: TGTGCCAGCAGCCCTGGGGGGTTCCGCGGGAGCTCCTCCTACAATGAGCAGTTCTTC. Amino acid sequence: CASSPGGFRGSSSYNEQFF. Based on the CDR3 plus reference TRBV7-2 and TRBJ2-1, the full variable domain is GAGVSQSPSNKVTEKGKDVELRCDPISGHTALYWYRQSLGQGLEFLIYFQGNSAPDKSGLPSDRFSAERTGGSVSTLTIQRTQQEDSAVYLCASSPGGFRGSSSYNEQFFGPGTRLTVL.

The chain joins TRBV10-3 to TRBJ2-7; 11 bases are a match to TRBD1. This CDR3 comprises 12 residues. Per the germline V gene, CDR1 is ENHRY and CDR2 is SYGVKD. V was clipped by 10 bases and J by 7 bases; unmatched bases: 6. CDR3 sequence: CATGQGALEQYF. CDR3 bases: TGTGCCACCGGACAGGGGGCGCTGGAGCAGTACTTC.